Following are 6 T cell receptor beta chains from one sample sequenced in a study of CD8 T cells in ankylosing spondylitis. TCRdb fed the 5' RACE reads into MiXCR, producing one record per CDR3 protein. The sample yields roughly 120,000 distinct CDR3 sequences, about 6.4% seen once. Sequencing was carried out using blood, either unsorted or a sorted T cell fraction (not recorded which). The receptors were sampled from a male donor with ankylosing spondylitis or in good health (not recorded which).

In this sample, this clonotype turned up many times. The chain employs TRBV20-1 and TRBJ2-1; 15 bases align to TRBD2. With 6 bases clipped from V and 13 bases from J, the junction kept 10 bases outside the gene matches. The CDR3 has 14 residues. The germline gives CDR1 DFQATT, CDR2 SNEGSKA (reference sequence). The CDR3 sequence is CSARPGLAGGPQFF. The CDR3, as DNA: TGCAGTGCGAGGCCGGGACTAGCGGGGGGACCTCAGTTCTTC.

Many counts were recorded for this clonotype. J is TRBJ2-5 and V is TRBV12-3 or TRBV12-4, with D possibly being TRBD1 or TRBD2 (5 bases each). Trimming stripped 7 bases from V and 5 bases from J, with 17 bases between. This CDR3 comprises 14 residues. The CDR3 sequence is CASTRDVRGETQYF. CDR3 in DNA: TGTGCCAGCACCAGGGACGTTAGAGGGGAGACCCAGTACTTC.

This clonotype was seen repeatedly, ten times or more. This chain links TRBV12-3 or TRBV12-4 with TRBJ2-1; D is unclear. The CDR3 sequence is 13 residues long. V was pared by 2 bases and J by 9 bases, with 11 bases between. CDR3 loop: CASSLPSTVEQFF. Written as DNA, the CDR3 is TGTGCCAGCAGTTTACCTAGTACGGTTGAGCAGTTCTTC.

In this sample, this clonotype turned up many times. This chain joins TRBV9 and TRBJ2-2, with a weak D call TRBD2 (6 bases). CDR1 is SGDLS and CDR2 is YYNGEE in the germline V gene. V dropped 4 bases and J dropped 2 bases, with 15 bases sitting between them. The CDR3 extends over 16 amino acids. Written as DNA, the CDR3 is TGTGCCAGCAGCCCTAAGACGGGGACTAACACCGGGGAGCTGTTTTTT. Amino acids: CASSPKTGTNTGELFF.

On this clonotype: This may be a read error: a much more frequent sequence differs by one nucleotide. The V and J genes are TRBV25-1 and TRBJ2-1; D uncertain. The CDR3 totals 12 residues. CDR1 is MGHDK and CDR2 is SYGVNS in the germline V gene. Trimming pared 5 bases from V and 8 bases from J, leaving 10 bases between. The CDR3 spells CASSQSGYEQFF. The CDR3 DNA follows: TGTGCCAGCAGTCAATCAGGTTATGAGCAGTTCTTC. Based on the CDR3 plus reference TRBV25-1 and TRBJ2-1, the full variable domain is EADIYQTPRYLVIGTGKKITLECSQTMGHDKMYWYQQDPGMELHLIHYSYGVNSTEKGDLSSESTVSRIRTEHFPLTLESARPSHTSQYLCASSQSGYEQFFGPGTRLTVL.

This clonotype showed up many times. The chain couples TRBV11-2 to TRBJ1-1, with D unresolved. V was shortened by 9 bases and J by 4 bases, with 15 bases between the two germline ends. This CDR3 is 13 amino acids long. CDR1 is SGHAT and CDR2 is FQNNGV in the germline V gene. CDR3 amino acids: CASTRAKPTEAFF. The CDR3 DNA reads TGTGCCAGTACCCGGGCTAAGCCCACTGAAGCTTTCTTT.